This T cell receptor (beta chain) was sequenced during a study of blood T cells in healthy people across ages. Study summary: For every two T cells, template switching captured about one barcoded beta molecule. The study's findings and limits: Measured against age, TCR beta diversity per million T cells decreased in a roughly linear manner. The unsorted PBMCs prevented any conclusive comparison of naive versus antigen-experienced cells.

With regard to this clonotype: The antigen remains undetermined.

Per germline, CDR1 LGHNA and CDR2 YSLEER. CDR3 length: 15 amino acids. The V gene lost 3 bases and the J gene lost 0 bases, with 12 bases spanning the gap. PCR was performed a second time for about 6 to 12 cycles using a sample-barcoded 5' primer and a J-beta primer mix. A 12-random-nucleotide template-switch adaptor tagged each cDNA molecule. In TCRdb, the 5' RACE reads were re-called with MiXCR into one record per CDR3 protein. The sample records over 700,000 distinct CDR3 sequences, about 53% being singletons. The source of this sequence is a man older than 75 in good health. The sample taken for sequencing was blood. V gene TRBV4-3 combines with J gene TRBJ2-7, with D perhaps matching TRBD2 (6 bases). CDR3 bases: TGCGCCAGCAGCCATTTTTTAGCGGTCTCCTACGAGCAGTACTTC. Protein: CASSHFLAVSYEQYF.